These 8 T cell receptor beta chains came from one sample sequenced in a study of human T cells and chemical hapten exposure. One entry per CDR3 protein, called by TCRdb with MiXCR from the RACE reads. Of fewer than 95,000 distinct CDR3 sequences in the sample, about 10% were seen once. Time point in this sample: patch test 1, 2 weeks after DPC sensitization. The treatment is: therapeutic diphenylcyclopropenone sensitization with weekly scalp DPC. Sequenced material: whole blood, taken in connection with sensitization to the hapten diphenylcyclopropenone (DPC). The receptor set was obtained from a man in his forties or fifties with alopecia areata. Some clones in this sample may be carry-over from other donors' samples.

This clonotype was observed a few times. For the CDR3, the DNA is TGTGCCAGCAGCTTCCGATTAGCCTACACAGATACGCAGTATTTT. It encodes CASSFRLAYTDTQYF. The J gene is TRBJ2-3, the V gene TRBV7-3; D is unresolved. V was clipped by 3 bases and J by 2 bases, with 12 bases between them. The CDR3 totals 15 residues. The germline V gene encodes CDR1 SGHTA and CDR2 FQGTGA.

This clonotype appeared a few times. CDR3 region: CASSGQQGFEKLFF. CDR3 coding DNA: TGTGCCAGCAGTGGTCAACAGGGCTTCGAAAAACTGTTTTTT. This chain links TRBV2 with TRBJ1-4, with D tentatively TRBD1 (6 bases). V was cut by 4 bases and J by 8 bases, with 14 bases left in between. Germline V CDR1 and CDR2: SNHLY, FYNNEI. The CDR3 is 14 amino acids.

This clonotype was counted a few times. The chain links TRBV20-1 to TRBJ2-3; D is perhaps TRBD2 (5 bases). This CDR3 spans 15 amino acids. V shed 0 bases and J shed 2 bases, with 12 bases lying between them. Germline V gene sequence: CDR1 DFQATT, CDR2 SNEGSKA (reference sequence). This chain's CDR3 is CSARDPGVATDTQYF. CDR3 bases: TGCAGTGCTAGAGATCCCGGGGTAGCCACAGATACGCAGTATTTT.

The rearrangement links TRBV5-1 to TRBJ2-1; 7 bases align to TRBD1. V shed 5 bases, J shed 9 bases, and the junction held 5 bases outside the gene matches. The V gene's germline CDR1 is SGHRS and CDR2 YFSETQ. The CDR3 is made up of 12 amino acids. CDR3 in amino acids: CASRAHRGEQFF. In DNA form, the CDR3 reads TGCGCCAGCAGGGCACACAGGGGTGAGCAGTTCTTC.

The rearrangement joins TRBV12-3 or TRBV12-4 to TRBJ2-3; D unresolved. The V end lost 5 bases, the J end lost 6 bases, and 9 bases lay between the germline ends. The CDR3 totals 12 residues. The CDR3 DNA reads TGTGCCAGCAGTACCAATTCGGATACGCAGTATTTT. It yields the protein CASSTNSDTQYF.

This rearrangement joins TRBV15 to TRBJ2-1, with D possibly matching TRBD2 (6 bases). The CDR3 loop spans 14 amino acids. The germline CDR1 and CDR2 sequences are LNHNV and YYDKDF (reference sequence). V was cut by 4 bases and J by 10 bases, with 17 bases left in between. In nucleotides, the CDR3 is TGTGCCACCAGCACAGAGCGGGCCCTGGGGGAGCAGTTCTTC. Its protein product is CATSTERALGEQFF.

The chain recombines TRBV6-6 with TRBJ2-7, with 8 bases lining up with TRBD1. V lost 4 bases to trimming and J lost 6 bases; unmatched junction nucleotides: 11. The germline gives CDR1 MNHNY, CDR2 SVGAGI (reference sequence). This CDR3 contains 15 residues. DNA for the CDR3: TGTGCCAGCAGTTTCGATGGACAGGGATTCGGCGAGCAGTACTTC. Translating it yields CASSFDGQGFGEQYF.

In this sample, this clonotype turned up a few times. The rearrangement links TRBV6-1 to TRBJ1-1; TRBD1 is a possible D gene (5 bases). Trimming took off 6 bases at V and 1 base at J, with 9 bases between the two ends. CDR1 and CDR2 (germline): MNHNS, SASEGT. The CDR3 consists of 13 residues. The CDR3 here is CASSEQANTEAFF. Here the CDR3 DNA reads TGTGCCAGCAGCGAACAGGCGAACACTGAAGCTTTCTTT.